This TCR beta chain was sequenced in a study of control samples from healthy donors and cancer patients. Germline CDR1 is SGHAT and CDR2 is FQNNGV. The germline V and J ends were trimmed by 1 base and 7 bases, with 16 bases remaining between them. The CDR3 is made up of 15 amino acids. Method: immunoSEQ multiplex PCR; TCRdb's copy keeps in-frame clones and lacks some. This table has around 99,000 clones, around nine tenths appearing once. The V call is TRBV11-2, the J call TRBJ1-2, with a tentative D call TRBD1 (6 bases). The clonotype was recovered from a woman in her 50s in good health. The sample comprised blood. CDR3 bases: TGTGCCAGCAGCTTAGTCCCAACAGGGTCCCGTGGCTACACCTTC. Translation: CASSLVPTGSRGYTF. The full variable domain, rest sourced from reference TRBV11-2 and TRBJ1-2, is EAGVAQSPRYKIIEKRQSVAFWCNPISGHATLYWYQQILGQGPKLLIQFQNNGVVDDSQLPKDRFSAERLKGVDSTLKIQPAKLEDSAVYLCASSLVPTGSRGYTFGSGTRLTVV.